Sequencing of this T cell receptor beta chain was carried out in a study of cytomegalovirus exposure and HLA in healthy donors. This CDR3 has 15 amino acids. Germline CDR1 SEHNR, CDR2 FQNEAQ (reference sequence). The V and J ends lost 5 bases and 0 bases respectively, with 11 bases between them. PCR was performed using 60 Vbeta and 13 Jbeta primers. This table comes from immunoSEQ multiplex PCR, and its TCRdb copy is limited to in-frame clones, with some not included. The sample has approximately 100,000 clones, about 74% seen once; the top ten hold approximately 4.8%. Findings and caveats of the study: A later analysis showed HLA-associated TCR beta chains outstripping equally common others in clonal expansion.

In the case of this clone: Its antigen is not identified.

The TCR sequence derives from a woman aged 18-30 years in good health and CMV-seropositive. This rearrangement joins TRBV7-9 to TRBJ1-5; tentative D call: TRBD1 (6 bases). Source material: PBMCs. CDR3 sequence reads: CASSHGTHSNQPQHF. The CDR3 nucleotides read TGTGCCAGCAGCCACGGGACACATAGCAATCAGCCCCAGCATTTT.